This T cell receptor beta chain was recovered during a study of radiation and T cells in renal cell carcinoma. Points from the study as a whole: In blood, top tumor clones expanded by 2 weeks, shrinking by 4.

To note about this clone: The antigen remains undetermined.

CDR3 length: 15 residues. Germline CDR1 reads LGHNA; CDR2 reads YSLEER. With 1 base removed from V and 0 bases from J, the gap between germline ends came to 8 bases. Sequenced by immunoSEQ multiplex PCR; TCRdb stores in-frame clones only, minus some. The table has roughly 130,000 clones, 88% seen once. The time point is: blood 2 weeks post-SBRT. As to treatment: 15 Gy SBRT to primary tumor, nephrectomy 4 weeks later. This TCR was recovered from a woman in her 70s with renal cell carcinoma. Sequences were derived from blood, sampled from a patient whose treatment included radiotherapy and nephrectomy. The V call is TRBV4-3, the J call TRBJ2-3; tentatively, D is TRBD2 (5 bases). CDR3 protein: CASSQVALSTDTQYF. CDR3 bases: TGCGCCAGCAGCCAAGTAGCGCTTAGCACAGATACGCAGTATTTT.